This passage covers 24 T cell receptor beta chains from one sample sequenced in a study of blood T cell repertoires in COVID-19. Some clones are missing from TCRdb's copy, which holds only in-frame ones; the method was immunoSEQ multiplex PCR. The sample comprises 330,000 or so clones, roughly 90% of which are singletons, and less than 5% rests with the top ten. Sequencing used peripheral blood. These receptors originate from a woman aged 55-70 years with COVID-19, enrolled during active disease.

This chain links TRBV2 with TRBJ1-2, with D hard to call. Per germline, CDR1 SNHLY and CDR2 FYNNEI. V was trimmed by 6 bases and J by 3 bases, leaving 14 bases between them. This CDR3 is built from 14 residues. As DNA, the CDR3 is TGTGCCAGCAGGGTCGGAGGGATTGACTATGGCTACACCTTC. It specifies CASRVGGIDYGYTF.

This chain joins TRBV19 and TRBJ1-1; D unresolved. This CDR3 has 13 residues. CDR1 is LNHDA and CDR2 is SQIVND in the germline V gene (reference sequence). Trimming took 7 bases from V and 1 from J, leaving 10 bases between them. CDR3 region: CASTKRQNTEAFF. CDR3 DNA: TGTGCCAGTACCAAGAGGCAGAACACTGAAGCTTTCTTT.

In this sample, this clone turned up once. This sequence joins TRBV6-5 and TRBJ1-1; 8 nucleotides match TRBD1. Germline lookup yields CDR1 MNHEY and CDR2 SVGAGI. With V trimmed by 6 bases and J by 4 bases, 7 bases remained unmatched. The CDR3 is 14 residues long. CDR3 DNA: TGTGCCAGCAGAGATCCTCAGGGGGCCACTGAAGCTTTCTTT. It specifies CASRDPQGATEAFF.

The rearrangement uses TRBV19 and TRBJ1-3; D is perhaps TRBD1 (6 bases). The germline V gene encodes CDR1 LNHDA and CDR2 SQIVND (reference sequence). V gave up 4 bases and J gave up 4 bases, with 8 bases separating them. There are 13 residues in the CDR3. The CDR3 nucleotides are TGTGCCAGTAGTACGGACAGCGGAAACACCATATATTTT. Its translation: CASSTDSGNTIYF.

This chain links TRBV12-3 or TRBV12-4 with TRBJ1-2; maybe TRBD1 (5 bases). Trimming left V 6 bases short and J 8 bases short, with 13 bases between. The CDR3 runs 12 residues. The CDR3 sequence: CASSPQGYGYTF. DNA of the CDR3: TGTGCCAGCAGCCCCCAGGGTTACGGCTACACCTTC.

The chain combines TRBV28 with TRBJ1-5; the D is unclear. The CDR3 contains 11 residues. Germline values: CDR1 MDHEN, CDR2 SYDVKM. V lost 3 bases, J lost 9 bases, and 6 bases lay in between. The CDR3 nucleotides read TGTGCCAGCAGTTTCTATGGGCCCCAGCATTTT. Translation gives CASSFYGPQHF. Drawing the rest from reference TRBV28 and TRBJ1-5, the complete variable domain is DVKVTQSSRYLVKRTGEKVFLECVQDMDHENMFWYRQDPGLGLRLIYFSYDVKMKEKGDIPEGYSVSREKKERFSLILESASTNQTSMYLCASSFYGPQHFGDGTRLSIL.

The chain is built from TRBV19 and TRBJ1-5; 9 bases agree with TRBD1. Per germline, CDR1 LNHDA and CDR2 SQIVND (reference sequence). This CDR3 has 15 residues. Germline trimming cut 4 bases from V and 3 bases from J; bases unmatched to any gene: 4. CDR3 sequence reads: CASSNRDRANQPQHF. The CDR3 DNA is TGTGCCAGTAGTAACCGGGACAGGGCCAATCAGCCCCAGCATTTT.

The chain has TRBV3-1 (or the pseudogene TRBV3-2) and TRBJ1-3; TRBD1 aligns across 8 bases. This CDR3 contains 18 residues. Germline V lookup: CDR1 LGHDT, CDR2 YNNKEL (reference sequence). Germline trimming cut 0 bases from V and 1 base from J; bases unmatched to any gene: 8. The CDR3 spells CASSQERGRGRSGNTIYF. The DNA for the CDR3 is TGTGCCAGCAGCCAAGAAAGAGGCAGGGGGCGGTCTGGAAACACCATATATTTT.

The J gene is TRBJ1-2, the V gene TRBV6-6, with 8 bases identical to TRBD1. CDR1 MNHNY and CDR2 SVGAGI come from the germline V gene (reference sequence). The CDR3 spans 12 residues. After removal of 8 bases from V and 2 bases from J, the junction contained 1 base not matched to a gene. CDR3 sequence: CASRTGNYGYTF. In DNA form, the CDR3 reads TGTGCCAGCCGGACAGGGAACTATGGCTACACCTTC.

V usage is TRBV6-5 and J usage is TRBJ1-6; D is unresolved. Trimming cost V 0 bases and J 5 bases, with 8 bases left between them. This CDR3 is 15 amino acids long. Germline V gene lookup returns CDR1 MNHEY and CDR2 SVGAGI. Here the CDR3 reads CASSYSNRNNSPLHF. The CDR3 DNA is TGTGCCAGCAGTTACTCAAACAGAAATAATTCACCCCTCCACTTT.

V gene TRBV6-1 combines with J gene TRBJ2-3; the D gene is possibly TRBD1 (5 bases). The CDR3 runs to 16 residues. Trimming left V 4 bases short and J 2 bases short, with 16 bases between. Looked up from germline, CDR1 is MNHNS and CDR2 is SASEGT. In DNA form, the CDR3 reads TGTGCCAGCAGTGGACATATAGACAGATACACAGATACGCAGTATTTT. It translates to CASSGHIDRYTDTQYF.

CDR3 region: CASSRQGLTLSGNTIYF. In DNA form, the CDR3 reads TGTGCCAGCAGCCGACAGGGCTTGACTCTATCTGGAAACACCATATATTTT. V gene TRBV3-1 (or the pseudogene TRBV3-2) combines with J gene TRBJ1-3; 7 positions agree with TRBD1. V was clipped by 4 bases and J by 1 base; unmatched bases: 10. The CDR3 is made up of 17 amino acids. Germline-derived CDR1 and CDR2 are LGHDT and YNNKEL (reference sequence).

The genes are TRBV27 and TRBJ1-5; 9 positions agree with TRBD1. Germline CDR1 is MNHEY and CDR2 is SMNVEV (reference sequence). CDR3 length: 15 amino acids. The ends lost 6 bases at V and 6 bases at J; junction bases unmatched: 9. CDR3 DNA: TGTGCCAGCAGGCCGGACAGGGGTCTTAGTCAGCCCCAGCATTTT. This gives the protein CASRPDRGLSQPQHF.

V is TRBV11-2 and J is TRBJ2-1; 7 nucleotides agree with TRBD2. The V gene end was trimmed by 3 bases and the J gene end by 6 bases; junction bases not matched to a gene: 11. This CDR3 is built from 16 residues. Germline loops: CDR1 SGHAT, CDR2 FQNNGV. CDR3 coding DNA: TGTGCCAGCAGCTTCGGTCAAGCGGGGCCCTTCAATGAGCAGTTCTTC. Translating it yields CASSFGQAGPFNEQFF.

The chain couples TRBV4-2 to TRBJ1-2; D gene ambiguous. Per the germline V gene, CDR1 is LGHNA and CDR2 is YNFKEQ. This CDR3 region has 12 residues. V was cut by 0 bases and J by 13 bases, with 12 bases left in between. In DNA form, the CDR3 reads TGTGCCAGCAGCCAAGAGCGAGGCCCGACCACCTTC. It specifies CASSQERGPTTF.

In the case of this clone: Its ends do not fully match the called genes, so a read error is possible. V usage is TRBV7-7 and J usage is TRBJ2-3; weak D call: TRBD1 (6 bases). This CDR3 spans 15 amino acids. CDR1 SSHAT and CDR2 FNYEAQ come from the germline V gene (reference sequence). CDR3 residues: CASSLQGFLTDTQYF. The CDR3 coding sequence is TGTGCTAGCAGCTTACAGGGATTCCTCACAGATACGCAGTATTTT.

The chain combines TRBV7-2 with TRBJ2-5, with D perhaps matching TRBD1 (6 bases). This CDR3 region has 15 residues. CDR1 and CDR2 from the germline V gene are SGHTA and FQGNSA. The germline V and J ends were trimmed by 5 bases and 5 bases, with 18 bases remaining between them. This CDR3 reads CASSPQGGGWETQYF. In DNA form, the CDR3 reads TGTGCCAGCAGCCCCCAAGGGGGTGGGTGGGAGACCCAGTACTTC.

The chain employs TRBV19 and TRBJ1-6; weak D call: TRBD1 (6 bases). CDR3 length: 15 amino acids. In germline, CDR1 is LNHDA, CDR2 SQIVND (reference sequence). Deletions cut 6 bases from V and 0 bases from J, with 9 bases between. The DNA for the CDR3 is TGTGCCAGTAGCAGGGGTTCCTCCTATAATTCACCCCTCCACTTT. It translates to CASSRGSSYNSPLHF. Complete variable domain (other parts from reference TRBV19 and TRBJ1-6): DGGITQSPKYLFRKEGQNVTLSCEQNLNHDAMYWYRQDPGQGLRLIYYSQIVNDFQKGDIAEGYSVSREKKESFPLTVTSAQKNPTAFYLCASSRGSSYNSPLHFGNGTRLTVT.

The chain couples TRBV19 to TRBJ2-2; 16 nucleotides agree with TRBD2. The CDR3 spans 18 residues. Per the germline V gene, CDR1 is LNHDA and CDR2 is SQIVND (reference sequence). V dropped 3 bases and J dropped 4; count of bases not matched to a gene: 5. This CDR3 reads CASSIPGLAGGSTGELFF. CDR3 DNA sequence: TGTGCCAGTAGTATCCCGGGACTAGCGGGGGGGTCCACCGGGGAGCTGTTTTTT.

The V and J genes are TRBV6-5 and TRBJ1-2; TRBD1 matches at 7 bases. This CDR3 spans 12 amino acids. Germline V gives CDR1 MNHEY, CDR2 SVGAGI. V gave up 6 bases and J gave up 7 bases; unmatched junction bases: 5. The CDR3 here is CASRGQALGYTF. The CDR3, as DNA: TGTGCCAGCAGAGGACAGGCTCTTGGCTACACCTTC.

In its sample, this clone was seen many times. A junction end diverges from the germline sequence, so it may reflect a read error. The chain uses TRBV2 and TRBJ1-2, with D hard to call. The germline V gene has CDR1 SNHLY and CDR2 FYNNEI. The CDR3 length is 11 residues. The CDR3 is CASGPAPSYAF. The DNA of the CDR3 is TGTGCCAGTGGTCCCGCCCCGAGTTACGCCTTC.

The chain carries TRBV5-5 and TRBJ1-1, with 8 bases identical to TRBD1. CDR1 SGHKS and CDR2 YYEKEE come from the germline V gene (reference sequence). V lost 1 base to trimming and J lost 5 bases; unmatched junction nucleotides: 10. The CDR3 is 16 amino acids. The CDR3 spells CASSLSFGQGVTEAFF. The DNA for the CDR3 is TGTGCCAGCAGCTTGAGCTTCGGACAGGGAGTTACTGAAGCTTTCTTT.

The chain couples TRBV28 to TRBJ2-5, with 13 positions matching TRBD2. With V trimmed by 8 bases and J by 1 base, 16 bases remained unmatched. Germline CDR1 MDHEN, CDR2 SYDVKM. The CDR3 length is 19 residues. CDR3 sequence: CASWGTGWTSGGRQETQYF. The CDR3 bases are TGTGCCAGCTGGGGGACCGGATGGACTAGCGGGGGCCGCCAAGAGACCCAGTACTTC. Combining the CDR3 with reference TRBV28 and TRBJ2-5 gives the whole variable domain DVKVTQSSRYLVKRTGEKVFLECVQDMDHENMFWYRQDPGLGLRLIYFSYDVKMKEKGDIPEGYSVSREKKERFSLILESASTNQTSMYLCASWGTGWTSGGRQETQYFGPGTRLLVL.

V usage is TRBV19 and J usage is TRBJ1-2; a possible D gene is TRBD1 (6 bases). The CDR3 covers 13 residues. Germline CDR1 is LNHDA and CDR2 is SQIVND (reference sequence). The V and J ends lost 3 bases and 5 bases respectively, with 10 bases between them. CDR3 loop: CASSITGPYGYTF. DNA for the CDR3: TGTGCCAGTAGTATTACAGGGCCGTATGGCTACACCTTC.